The clone carrying this T cell receptor (beta chain) appeared many times. Its target is not known. All sequencing subjects had displayed CD8+CD57+ cell expansion on flow cytometry. No patient had been given any therapy when blood was sampled. After removal of 2 bases from V and 5 bases from J, the junction contained 2 bases not matched to a gene. The CDR3 has 13 amino acids. CDR1 and CDR2 from the germline V gene are SEHNR and FQNEAQ (reference sequence). The sample originates from a study of CD8+CD57+ T cells in acquired aplastic anemia. Study-wide context: Sorted CD4+ plus CD8+ cells gave DNA averaging roughly 3.2 ug. Study-wide points: Found in both controls and patients were approximately 31 CD8+ CDR3 sequences.

TCR beta VDJ combinations and CDR3 sequences were profiled from genomic DNA. TCRdb re-called the reads through MiXCR, storing one row per CDR3 protein. The sample carries approximately 470,000 distinct CDR3 sequences, over 25% recorded once. The origin of this receptor is a human donor with aplastic anemia. The rearrangement links TRBV7-9 to TRBJ1-1, with 7 bases identical to TRBD1. Sample: sorted CD4+, CD8+, or CD8+CD57+ T cells (not recorded which) from PBMCs. CDR3 sequence reads: CASSLNRGTEAFF. Here the CDR3 DNA reads TGTGCCAGCAGCTTAAACAGGGGAACTGAAGCTTTCTTT. The whole variable domain, remainder taken from reference TRBV7-9 and TRBJ1-1, is DTGVSQNPRHKITKRGQNVTFRCDPISEHNRLYWYRQTLGQGPEFLTYFQNEAQLEKSRLLSDRFSAERPKGSFSTLEIQRTEQGDSAMYLCASSLNRGTEAFFGQGTRLTVV.